Listed below are T cell receptor beta chains from one sample, sequenced in a study of molecular identifiers for immune sequencing clone quantification. MiXCR, applied by TCRdb to the PCR reads, yields one record per CDR3 protein. The data hold some 9,000 distinct CDR3 sequences, with around an eighth observed a single time. The sequenced material came from naive CD8+ T cells from blood, with Jurkat cell RNA spiked in. The origin of the receptors is a human donor in good health. Some libraries in this study had Jurkat cell RNA spiked in. Each CDR3 is given with its conserved first and last residue. A D gene is named only where the DNA matches it firmly. The size field is filled for only some rows; it gives once, few, many or a size class.

V gene: TRBV27; J gene: TRBJ2-1; clone size: -; D gene: TRBD2; CDR3 protein: CASSPWREVVNEQFF; CDR3 DNA: TGCGCCAGCAGTCCGTGGCGGGAGGTTGTCAATGAGCAGTTCTTC
V gene: TRBV28; J gene: TRBJ1-6; clone size: few; D gene: -; CDR3 protein: CASGDDSPLYF; CDR3 DNA: TGTGCCAGCGGTGATGATTCGCCCCTCTACTTT
V gene: TRBV20-1; J gene: TRBJ1-1; clone size: -; D gene: -; CDR3 protein: CSARDLKTASTEAFF; CDR3 DNA: TGCAGTGCTAGAGACCTCAAGACAGCTAGCACTGAAGCTTTCTTC
V gene: TRBV3-1; J gene: TRBJ2-5; clone size: many; D gene: TRBD2; CDR3 protein: CASSQDSGGGLETQYF; CDR3 DNA: TGTGCCAGCAGCCAAGATTCCGGGGGAGGGCTAGAGACCCAGTACTTC
V gene: TRBV27; J gene: TRBJ2-1; clone size: many; D gene: TRBD2; CDR3 protein: CASSLRRTSGRAGGTYNEQFF; CDR3 DNA: TGTGCCAGCAGTTTACGCCGAACTAGCGGGAGGGCAGGTGGGACCTACAATGAGCAGTTCTTC
V gene: TRBV7-9; J gene: TRBJ2-3; clone size: medium-sized; D gene: TRBD2; CDR3 protein: CASSLARAGGPSDTQYF; CDR3 DNA: TGTGCCAGCAGCTTAGCGAGAGCGGGAGGGCCCTCAGATACGCAGTATTTT
V gene: TRBV4-1; J gene: TRBJ2-7; clone size: many; D gene: -; CDR3 protein: CASSSTSTGTYEQYF; CDR3 DNA: TGCGCCAGCAGCTCAACCTCGACAGGAACCTACGAGCAGTACTTC
V gene: TRBV7-9; J gene: TRBJ1-1; clone size: medium-sized; D gene: -; CDR3 protein: CASSLDSQYTEAFF; CDR3 DNA: TGTGCCAGCAGCTTAGATTCACAGTACACTGAAGCTTTCTTT
V gene: TRBV20-1; J gene: TRBJ2-1; clone size: -; D gene: TRBD1; CDR3 protein: CSASDPRPGQPYNEQFF; CDR3 DNA: TGCAGTGCTAGTGACCCAAGACCGGGACAGCCCTACAATGAGCAGTTCTTC
V gene: TRBV7-2; J gene: TRBJ2-1; clone size: medium-sized; D gene: -; CDR3 protein: CASSFWDNEQFF; CDR3 DNA: TGTGCCAGCAGCTTTTGGGACAATGAGCAGTTCTTC
V gene: TRBV7-9; J gene: TRBJ1-4; clone size: medium-sized; D gene: -; CDR3 protein: CASSPPLNEKLFF; CDR3 DNA: TGTGCCAGCAGCCCCCCCCTTAATGAAAAACTGTTTTTT
V gene: TRBV7-9; J gene: TRBJ2-7; clone size: many; D gene: -; CDR3 protein: CASTPGLLYEQYF; CDR3 DNA: TGTGCCAGCACCCCCGGGCTTCTCTACGAGCAGTACTTC
V gene: TRBV20-1; J gene: TRBJ2-5; clone size: -; D gene: -; CDR3 protein: CSASGGAFLETQYF; CDR3 DNA: TGCAGTGCTAGCGGCGGGGCGTTTTTAGAGACCCAGTACTTC
V gene: TRBV5-1; J gene: TRBJ2-1; clone size: medium-sized; D gene: TRBD1; CDR3 protein: CASSLGQGRFF; CDR3 DNA: TGCGCCAGCAGCTTGGGACAGGGTCGGTTCTTC
V gene: TRBV28; J gene: TRBJ2-7; clone size: medium-sized; D gene: TRBD2; CDR3 protein: CASSSEAGGARNEQYF; CDR3 DNA: TGTGCCAGCAGTTCCGAAGCGGGAGGGGCCCGGAACGAGCAGTACTTC
V gene: TRBV7-6; J gene: TRBJ2-7; clone size: medium-sized; D gene: -; CDR3 protein: CASSPLGVGEQYF; CDR3 DNA: TGTGCCAGCAGCCCCCTAGGGGTGGGCGAGCAGTACTTC
V gene: TRBV7-2; J gene: TRBJ2-7; clone size: medium-sized; D gene: -; CDR3 protein: CASSLTEAYEQYF; CDR3 DNA: TGTGCCAGCAGCCTGACGGAGGCCTACGAGCAGTACTTC
V gene: TRBV28; J gene: TRBJ2-7; clone size: medium-sized; D gene: TRBD2; CDR3 protein: CASSSSLSGRAYEQYF; CDR3 DNA: TGTGCCAGCAGTTCCTCCCTTAGCGGGAGGGCCTACGAGCAGTACTTC
V gene: TRBV29-1; J gene: TRBJ2-3; clone size: medium-sized; D gene: -; CDR3 protein: CSVVVAGSTDTQYF; CDR3 DNA: TGCAGCGTTGTAGTCGCGGGGAGCACAGATACGCAGTATTTT
V gene: TRBV27; J gene: TRBJ2-3; clone size: medium-sized; D gene: -; CDR3 protein: CASSIWDGSTDTQYF; CDR3 DNA: TGTGCCAGCAGTATTTGGGACGGGAGCACAGATACGCAGTATTTT
V gene: TRBV6-2/TRBV6-3; J gene: TRBJ1-1; clone size: medium-sized; D gene: -; CDR3 protein: CASTPPTGRTEAFF; CDR3 DNA: TGTGCCAGCACCCCCCCGACTGGAAGAACTGAAGCTTTCTTT
V gene: TRBV11-2; J gene: TRBJ2-7; clone size: -; D gene: TRBD1; CDR3 protein: CASSPRPDRISYEQYF; CDR3 DNA: TGTGCCAGCAGCCCCCGCCCGGACAGGATCTCCTACGAGCAGTACTTC
V gene: TRBV19; J gene: TRBJ2-5; clone size: medium-sized; D gene: -; CDR3 protein: CASSIGQGRRQETQYF; CDR3 DNA: TGTGCCAGTAGTATCGGGCAGGGAAGGCGCCAAGAGACCCAGTACTTC
V gene: TRBV19; J gene: TRBJ1-1; clone size: medium-sized; D gene: -; CDR3 protein: CASKRYGQLNTEAFF; CDR3 DNA: TGTGCCAGTAAACGCTACGGCCAGCTAAACACTGAAGCTTTCTTT
V gene: TRBV7-9; J gene: TRBJ2-3; clone size: medium-sized; D gene: TRBD2; CDR3 protein: CASSLVPGTSRRIEATDTQYF; CDR3 DNA: TGTGCCAGCAGCTTAGTCCCCGGGACTAGCCGAAGGATAGAAGCCACAGATACGCAGTATTTT
V gene: TRBV5-1; J gene: TRBJ2-1; clone size: many; D gene: -; CDR3 protein: CASSLRTNEQFF; CDR3 DNA: TGCGCCAGCAGCTTGAGGACTAATGAGCAGTTCTTC
V gene: TRBV4-1; J gene: TRBJ2-2; clone size: many; D gene: -; CDR3 protein: CASSQDMGPGELFF; CDR3 DNA: TGCGCCAGCAGCCAAGATATGGGGCCCGGGGAGCTGTTTTTT
V gene: TRBV15; J gene: TRBJ2-3; clone size: many; D gene: TRBD2; CDR3 protein: CATSSTDSGGPGGGTQYF; CDR3 DNA: TGTGCCACCAGCAGTACGGATAGCGGGGGGCCCGGGGGTGGTACGCAGTATTTT
V gene: TRBV29-1; J gene: TRBJ2-6; clone size: medium-sized; D gene: -; CDR3 protein: CSVYGDSGANVLTF; CDR3 DNA: TGCAGCGTTTATGGCGACTCTGGGGCCAACGTCCTGACTTTC
V gene: TRBV4-1; J gene: TRBJ1-1; clone size: medium-sized; D gene: -; CDR3 protein: CASSQNWGNTEAFF; CDR3 DNA: TGCGCCAGCAGCCAAAATTGGGGGAACACTGAAGCTTTCTTT
V gene: TRBV12-3/TRBV12-4; J gene: TRBJ1-5; clone size: -; D gene: -; CDR3 protein: CASSLDGSNQPQHF; CDR3 DNA: TGTGCCAGCAGTTTGGACGGTAGCAATCAGCCCCAGCATTTT
V gene: TRBV3-1; J gene: TRBJ2-7; clone size: many; D gene: TRBD1; CDR3 protein: CASSQDLRGQHDYEQYF; CDR3 DNA: TGTGCCAGCAGCCAAGATCTCCGGGGACAGCACGACTACGAGCAGTACTTC
V gene: TRBV20-1; J gene: TRBJ2-5; clone size: many; D gene: TRBD2; CDR3 protein: CSARTGGIGETQYF; CDR3 DNA: TGCAGTGCGCGAACCGGGGGGATTGGAGAGACCCAGTACTTC
V gene: TRBV7-2; J gene: TRBJ2-7; clone size: many; D gene: -; CDR3 protein: CASSPSVPGEQYF; CDR3 DNA: TGTGCCAGCAGCCCGAGTGTCCCAGGCGAGCAGTACTTC
V gene: TRBV7-9; J gene: TRBJ2-2; clone size: medium-sized; D gene: -; CDR3 protein: CASSPENSGELFF; CDR3 DNA: TGTGCCAGCAGCCCTGAAAACTCCGGGGAGCTGTTTTTT